Listed below are T cell receptor beta chains from one sample, sequenced in a study of shared clonotypes between healthy human individuals. Repertoires were generated with immunoSEQ multiplex PCR, while TCRdb's copy carries only in-frame clones and drops some. The sample lists 2 million to 2.5 million clones, roughly 93% occurring once. Sequenced input: naive CD4+ T cells from PBMCs. The receptor source for this set is a man aged 18-30 years in good health. Some clones in this sample may be carry-over from other donors' samples. Each CDR3 is given with its conserved first and last residue. A D gene is named only where the DNA matches it firmly. The size field is filled for only some rows; it gives once, few, many or a size class.

TRBV27	NA	NA	TRBJ1-1	CASSSPPGQNTEAFF	TGTGCCAGCAGTTCACCCCCCGGACAGAACACTGAAGCTTTCTTT
TRBV7-8	NA	TRBD2	TRBJ2-1	CASGGGRALSSTYNEQFF	TGTGCCAGCGGAGGCGGGAGGGCCTTGTCAAGTACCTACAATGAGCAGTTCTTC
TRBV5-1	NA	NA	TRBJ1-4	CASSQGLSNEKLFF	TGCGCCAGCAGCCAGGGACTGTCTAATGAAAAACTGTTTTTT
TRBV6-5	NA	NA	TRBJ1-1	CASSPGTTEAFF	TGTGCCAGCAGTCCAGGGACGACTGAAGCTTTCTTT
TRBV5-1	NA	NA	TRBJ1-2	CASRRSGEYVNGYTF	TGCGCCAGCAGACGGTCAGGGGAGTATGTAAATGGCTACACCTTC
TRBV9	NA	NA	TRBJ1-3	CASSVEASPDAGNTIYF	TGTGCCAGCAGCGTAGAGGCTAGTCCCGACGCAGGAAACACCATATATTTT
TRBV6-5	once	NA	TRBJ2-5	CASSGWGARETQYF	TGTGCCAGCAGTGGCTGGGGGGCGCGGGAGACCCAGTACTTC
TRBV27	NA	NA	TRBJ1-2	CASSLSRNPVYGYTF	TGTGCCAGCAGTTTAAGCAGGAACCCCGTGTATGGCTACACCTTC
TRBV6-6	NA	TRBD1	TRBJ1-4	CASSGQGKNEKLFF	TGTGCCAGCAGTGGACAGGGAAAGAATGAAAAACTGTTTTTT
TRBV2	NA	NA	TRBJ2-7	CASSRATSSYEQYF	TGTGCCAGCAGTCGTGCGACTAGCTCCTACGAGCAGTACTTC
TRBV27	NA	NA	TRBJ2-7	CASSPQPGVISYEQYF	TGTGCCAGCAGTCCACAACCGGGGGTGATATCCTACGAGCAGTACTTC